This T cell receptor beta chain was observed in a study of regulatory T cells in long-lasting Graves disease. Through Arm-PCR of CDR3 regions and iRepertoire HTBI primers, TCR beta libraries were built. In TCRdb, the multiplex PCR reads were re-called with MiXCR into one record per CDR3 protein. The data contain roughly 510,000 distinct CDR3 sequences, about 16% of them singletons. At least ten counts were recorded for this clonotype. V shed 0 bases and J 4 bases; nucleotides not matched to a gene: 6. The CDR3 is made up of 15 amino acids. From germline, CDR1 is SGHRS and CDR2 YFSETQ. The time point was: newly diagnosed GD, antithyroid drugs for less than 3 months. Construction of the TCR library relied on RNA isolated from PBMCs. One endocrinology department in Xi'an, China, was where patients came from. These data are also associated with another study on T cells in Graves' hyperthyroidism and ophthalmopathy. That paper notes: HTBI primers were used for first-round RT-PCR of the TCR CDR3.

The genes are TRBV5-1 and TRBJ1-1, with 7 bases fitting TRBD1. The sequence came from a man aged 18 to 30 with Graves disease. Specimen: peripheral blood mononuclear cells (PBMCs), collected at new diagnosis, from a patient treated with antithyroid drugs. The CDR3 sequence is CASSLEGAMSTEAFF. In DNA, the CDR3 is TGCGCCAGCAGCTTGGAGGGGGCTATGAGCACTGAAGCTTTCTTT.